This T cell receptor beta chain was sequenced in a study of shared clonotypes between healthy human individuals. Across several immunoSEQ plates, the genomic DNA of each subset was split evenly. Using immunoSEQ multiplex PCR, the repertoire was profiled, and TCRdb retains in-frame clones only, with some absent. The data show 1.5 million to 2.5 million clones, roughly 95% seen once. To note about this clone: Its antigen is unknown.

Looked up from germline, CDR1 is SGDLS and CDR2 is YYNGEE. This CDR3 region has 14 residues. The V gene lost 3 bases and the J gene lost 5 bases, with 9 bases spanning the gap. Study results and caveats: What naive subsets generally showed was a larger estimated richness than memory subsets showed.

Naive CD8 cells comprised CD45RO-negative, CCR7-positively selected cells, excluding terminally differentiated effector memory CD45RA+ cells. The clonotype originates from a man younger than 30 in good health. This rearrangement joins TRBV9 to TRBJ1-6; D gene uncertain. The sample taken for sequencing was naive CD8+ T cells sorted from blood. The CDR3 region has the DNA TGTGCCAGCAGCGCGGTATCAAATAATTCACCCCTCCACTTT. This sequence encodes CASSAVSNNSPLHF. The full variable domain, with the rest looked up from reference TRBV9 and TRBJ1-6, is DSGVTQTPKHLITATGQRVTLRCSPRSGDLSVYWYQQSLDQGLQFLIQYYNGEERAKGNILERFSAQQFPDLHSELNLSSLELGDSALYFCASSAVSNNSPLHFGNGTRLTVT.